These 19 T cell receptor beta chains were sequenced from one sample in a study of T-cell reconstitution after alpha-beta-depleted transplantation in children. Unique molecular identifiers were incorporated when the TCRbeta library was constructed. Via MiXCR, TCRdb re-called the PCR reads, giving one row per CDR3 protein. The sample lists some 830,000 distinct CDR3 sequences, under 20% occurring once. The sequencing used PBMCs, mostly from graft donor cells, collected 360 days after TCRalphabeta/CD19-depleted stem cell transplant. Source of these receptors: a male patient younger than 18 who had a stem cell transplant for acute lymphoblastic leukemia, so the T cells may come from the graft donor.

V is TRBV5-1 and J is TRBJ2-7; 8 nucleotides line up with TRBD1. From germline, CDR1 is SGHRS and CDR2 YFSETQ. The J segment lost 6 bases and the V segment lost 1 base, leaving 9 bases of the junction unmatched. The CDR3 loop spans 15 amino acids. The CDR3 coding sequence is TGCGCCAGCAGCTTGTTAGAGACAGGGGCCTTCGAGCAGTACTTC. Translation gives CASSLLETGAFEQYF.

The chain couples TRBV2 to TRBJ2-1; D could derive from TRBD1 or TRBD2 (6 bases each). The CDR3 is 15 amino acids. The ends were cut back, 3 bases at V and 1 base at J, with 10 bases in the middle. The germline V gene encodes CDR1 SNHLY and CDR2 FYNNEI. CDR3 sequence (DNA): TGTGCCAGCAGTGAGGAGGGGGAGTCCTACAATGAGCAGTTCTTC. Residues: CASSEEGESYNEQFF.

The sample holds a few counts of this clonotype. The chain uses TRBV4-1 and TRBJ2-1, with 15 bases identical to TRBD2. The V gene end was trimmed by 8 bases and the J gene end by 10 bases; junction bases not matched to a gene: 6. This CDR3 is 14 amino acids long. Germline loops: CDR1 MGHRA, CDR2 YSYEKL. CDR3 sequence (DNA): TGCGCCAGCGCGGGACTAGCGGGAGGAGGGGAGCAGTTCTTC. Translation gives CASAGLAGGGEQFF.

This clonotype was recorded many times. The chain links TRBV12-5 to TRBJ2-3, with D possibly matching TRBD2 (5 bases). Germline assignment: CDR1 LGHNT and CDR2 FRNRAP. Trimming took 6 bases from V and 2 from J, leaving 12 bases between them. This CDR3 has 14 residues. The CDR3 reads CASGPRGITDTQYF. DNA of the CDR3: TGTGCTAGTGGCCCGAGAGGGATCACAGATACGCAGTATTTT.

This CDR3 is CASSPPTSGGSTDTQYF. In DNA form, the CDR3 reads TGTGCCAGCTCACCCCCCACTTCCGGCGGGAGTACAGATACGCAGTATTTT. The gene calls are TRBV18 and TRBJ2-3, with TRBD2 matching over 7 bases. Germline V gene data show CDR1 as KGHSH and CDR2 as LQKENI. The ends lost 3 bases at V and 3 bases at J; junction bases unmatched: 12. The CDR3 runs 17 residues.

This clonotype has only a few counts. The chain combines TRBV4-1 with TRBJ2-7; possible D gene TRBD1, 5 bases. Germline assignment: CDR1 MGHRA and CDR2 YSYEKL. The CDR3 length is 16 residues. V lost 5 bases and J 0 bases, leaving 17 bases between the germline ends. CDR3 coding DNA: TGCGCCAGCAGCTCACGAGGAAAGGGGAACTCCTACGAGCAGTACTTC. Translation gives CASSSRGKGNSYEQYF.

This clonotype was recorded a few times. The J gene is TRBJ2-7, the V gene TRBV12-5; perhaps D is TRBD1 or TRBD2 (5 bases each). CDR1 and CDR2 from the germline V gene are LGHNT and FRNRAP. V lost 2 bases to trimming and J lost 4 bases, with 15 bases between them. The CDR3 covers 15 residues. The CDR3 nucleotides read TGTGCTAGTGGTTTGAGTTCGGGGCGAGGATACGAGCAGTACTTC. Residues: CASGLSSGRGYEQYF.

This clonotype came up a few times. The CDR3 DNA follows: TGTGCCAGTAGGAAGGTCTCGTCCTTTCCTAACACTGAAGCTTTCTTT. The encoded protein is CASRKVSSFPNTEAFF. V is TRBV19 and J is TRBJ1-1; D unresolved. Trimming took off 6 bases at V and 2 bases at J, with 19 bases between the two ends. Looked up from germline, CDR1 is LNHDA and CDR2 is SQIVND (reference sequence). The CDR3 extends over 16 amino acids.

This clonotype was counted many times. J is TRBJ2-1 and V is TRBV21-1; the DNA was not compared with TRBD2, the D call given in the table. TRBV21-1 is assigned pseudogene status. The CDR3 sequence is 15 residues long. CDR3 bases: TGTGCCAGCAGCAAAGTTGACAGAATAGCGGATGAGCAGTTCTTC. This translates into CASSKVDRIADEQFF.

In its sample, this clonotype was seen many times. V usage is TRBV11-2 and J usage is TRBJ2-1; D unclear. The CDR3 extends over 15 amino acids. V dropped 3 bases and J dropped 0 bases, with 9 bases sitting between them. The germline gives CDR1 SGHAT, CDR2 FQNNGV. The chain's CDR3 is CASSFGISSYNEQFF. DNA of the CDR3: TGTGCCAGCAGCTTCGGCATCAGCTCCTACAATGAGCAGTTCTTC.

In this sample, this clonotype turned up a few times. This chain connects TRBV11-2 to TRBJ1-5; D is unresolved. This CDR3 spans 14 amino acids. With 1 base removed from V and 10 bases from J, the gap between germline ends came to 14 bases. The V gene's germline CDR1 is SGHAT and CDR2 FQNNGV. CDR3 DNA sequence: TGTGCCAGCAGCTTAGGAGGCCAGCCAGGACCCCAGCATTTT. Translating it yields CASSLGGQPGPQHF.

V is TRBV7-8 and J is TRBJ1-5; D is unresolved. CDR1 is SGHVS and CDR2 is FQNEAQ in the germline V gene. This CDR3 has 14 residues. Trimming removed 1 base from V and 5 bases from J, with 9 bases in between. In DNA, the CDR3 is TGTGCCAGCAGCTTAGGGACGGGGTATCAGCCCCAGCATTTT. Translated: CASSLGTGYQPQHF.

V and J are TRBV2 and TRBJ2-5; the D gene is possibly TRBD1 (6 bases). From germline, CDR1 is SNHLY and CDR2 FYNNEI. The CDR3 spans 15 residues. Between the trimmed V and J ends, which lost 6 bases and 3 bases, there was a span of 17 bases. CDR3 protein: CASRRPATGKETQYF. CDR3 DNA: TGTGCCAGCAGACGGCCCGCGACAGGAAAAGAGACCCAGTACTTC.

This clonotype was detected ten times or more. This chain links TRBV15 with TRBJ1-4, with D unclear. V lost 4 bases, J lost 10 bases, and 19 bases lay in between. The CDR3 runs 15 residues. Germline V gives CDR1 LNHNV, CDR2 YYDKDF (reference sequence). The CDR3 protein is CATSKPGEGRVKLFF. Written as DNA, the CDR3 is TGTGCCACCAGCAAGCCTGGGGAGGGAAGGGTAAAACTGTTTTTT.

This clonotype was seen only a few times. V is TRBV7-9 and J is TRBJ2-1; maybe TRBD2 (5 bases). CDR1 and CDR2 (germline): SEHNR, FQNEAQ (reference sequence). The V end was cut by 7 bases, the J end by 5 bases, with 21 bases between. The CDR3 loop spans 16 amino acids. The chain's CDR3 is CASIRGLGNPNNEQFF. As DNA, the CDR3 is TGTGCCAGCATTAGAGGGCTAGGGAACCCCAACAATGAGCAGTTCTTC.

There are a few counts of this clonotype. The chain carries TRBV14 and TRBJ2-1; a weak D match, TRBD2 (6 bases). The CDR3 is 16 amino acids. With 2 bases removed from V and 6 bases from J, the gap between germline ends came to 17 bases. Germline CDR1 is SGHDN and CDR2 is FVKESK. CDR3 protein: CASSQRGKLDSNEQFF. As DNA, the CDR3 is TGTGCCAGCAGCCAACGCGGGAAGCTGGATAGCAATGAGCAGTTCTTC.

This clonotype was observed at least ten times. V gene TRBV2 combines with J gene TRBJ2-3; 8 bases align to TRBD1. In germline, CDR1 is SNHLY, CDR2 FYNNEI. V shed 6 bases and J 1 base; nucleotides not matched to a gene: 6. This CDR3 region has 15 residues. The CDR3 DNA follows: TGTGCCAGCAGAGCCGGACAGGGAGGCACAGATACGCAGTATTTT. Translated: CASRAGQGGTDTQYF.

This clonotype showed up just a few times. The V call is TRBV7-8, the J call TRBJ2-1; 8 bases agree with TRBD2. Per germline, CDR1 SGHVS and CDR2 FQNEAQ. Trimming at V came to 5 bases and at J to 8 bases, leaving 14 bases not matched to a gene. CDR3 length equals 16 residues. CDR3 protein: CASSPRPTSVGDEQFF. DNA of the CDR3: TGTGCCAGCAGCCCCCGGCCGACTAGCGTTGGCGATGAGCAGTTCTTC.

This clonotype occurred a few times. The genes are TRBV12-3 or TRBV12-4 and TRBJ1-2; possible D gene TRBD1, 5 bases. The CDR3 consists of 14 residues. V was pared by 7 bases and J by 0 bases, with 12 bases between. CDR3 nucleotide sequence: TGTGCCAGCACCACAGGTTTGGCTAACTATGGCTACACCTTC. It translates to CASTTGLANYGYTF.